This T cell receptor (beta chain) emerged from a study of beta chain features in type 1 diabetes. Study as a whole: Cells sorted and examined across all samples totaled more than 95,000,000. Findings of the study overall: Across all four CD4+ subsets, people with type 1 diabetes showed modestly shorter TCRB CDR3s.

The V and J ends lost 6 bases and 0 bases, in that order; junction bases with no gene match: 7. Germline V gene lookup returns CDR1 MNHEY and CDR2 SVGAGI. CDR3 length equals 15 residues. Of the isolated RNA, all was reverse transcribed, and so the sequenced material was expressed TCRB transcripts. Here immunoSEQ multiplex PCR was the method, and the copy in TCRdb shows in-frame clones only, minus some. The sample carries a few hundred thousand clones, about 13% recorded once. Concerning this clone: Antigen unknown.

The clonotype was recovered from a woman between 18 and 29 years old with type 1 diabetes. Source material: naive CD4+ T cells from blood. The chain recombines TRBV6-5 with TRBJ2-7; 8 bases agree with TRBD2. CDR3: CASRPSGSGSYEQYV. The CDR3 bases are TGTGCCAGCAGACCCAGCGGGAGTGGCTCCTACGAGCAGTACGTC.